Listed below are T cell receptor beta chains from one sample, sequenced in a study of PD-1 blockade in classical Hodgkin lymphoma. Assay: immunoSEQ multiplex PCR; the TCRdb copy retains only in-frame clones and omits some. The repertoire holds 40,000 to 55,000 clones, with more than 70% as singletons. The specimen comprised peripheral blood mononuclear cells (PBMCs), sampled at baseline. The receptors shown here come from a human donor with classical Hodgkin lymphoma. The CDR3 runs from the conserved cysteine through the conserved F or W. A D gene is named only where the DNA matches it firmly. Not every row has a clone size; where given, it reads once, few, many or a size class.

d_call	clone_size	v_call	j_call	cdr3_nt	cdr3_aa
.	.	TRBV2	TRBJ2-3	TGTGCCAGCAGTGACGGCCAAGGGGACGATACGCAGTATTTT	CASSDGQGDDTQYF
TRBD2	.	TRBV10-3	TRBJ2-1	TGTGCCATCAGTGAGTCTTCGGGGGGGGCTTACAATGAGCAGTTCTTC	CAISESSGGAYNEQFF
TRBD1	.	TRBV6-1	TRBJ2-7	TGTGCCAGCAGTGAAGCGGCCCCGGGACAGGGATTCTACGAGCAGTACTTC	CASSEAAPGQGFYEQYF
TRBD2	.	TRBV6-6	TRBJ2-1	TGTGCCAGCACGGCGGGAGTCGAGCAGTTCTTC	CASTAGVEQFF
TRBD2	.	TRBV14	TRBJ2-7	TGTGCCAGCAGCCATACTAGCGTACCCTACGAGCAGTACTTC	CASSHTSVPYEQYF
TRBD2	.	TRBV5-1	TRBJ2-7	TGCGCCAGCAGTGGTAGCGGGGGGGCCTACGAGCAGTACTTC	CASSGSGGAYEQYF
TRBD2	.	TRBV5-4	TRBJ2-3	TGTGCCAGCAGCTTGGACCCTAGCGGATCCGATACGCAGTATTTT	CASSLDPSGSDTQYF
.	.	TRBV5-6	TRBJ1-5	TGTGCCAGCAGCTTGTTTCAATCTGGGCAAAACTATCAGCCCCAGCATTTT	CASSLFQSGQNYQPQHF
TRBD1	.	TRBV19	TRBJ2-7	TGTGCCAGTGAGCGGACAGGGGGCTACGAGCAGTACTTC	CASERTGGYEQYF
TRBD2	.	TRBV4-1	TRBJ2-1	TGCGCCAGCAGCCCAAGGGGGGGATTGGGACTAGGATTTGATGAGCAGTTCTTC	CASSPRGGLGLGFDEQFF
.	.	TRBV28	TRBJ2-5	TGTGCCAGCAGTCTGAGACTAGGCCAAGAGACCCAGTACTTC	CASSLRLGQETQYF
.	.	TRBV2	TRBJ2-5	TGTGCCAGCAGTGAAGGGGATCCTGAGCTCGGCGCTAGCCGGCAAGAGACCCAGTACTTC	CASSEGDPELGASRQETQYF
.	.	TRBV7-3	TRBJ2-2	TGTGCCAGCAGCTTAGATGACACCGGGGAGCTGTTTTTT	CASSLDDTGELFF
.	.	TRBV7-2	TRBJ2-3	TGTGCCAGCAGCTTTGAAGATACGCAGTATTTT	CASSFEDTQYF
TRBD2	.	TRBV6-6	TRBJ2-1	TGTGCCAGCAGTTACTCGGGACTAGCTCACAATGAGCAGTTCTTC	CASSYSGLAHNEQFF
.	.	TRBV18	TRBJ2-1	TGTGCCAGCTCACCACCATCGCGGCTAGCGACCTACAATGAGCAGTTCTTC	CASSPPSRLATYNEQFF
.	.	TRBV9	TRBJ2-7	TGTGCCAGCAGCGTGGGTGACAGGCCTCCCGAGCAGTACTTC	CASSVGDRPPEQYF
TRBD1	.	TRBV15	TRBJ1-1	TGTGCCACCAGCAGAGATAGGCCCCAGACAGGGGACACTGAAGCTTTCTTT	CATSRDRPQTGDTEAFF
TRBD1	.	TRBV19	TRBJ1-1	TGTGCCAGTAACCCCGCGACAGGGAGAGGGAACACTGAAGCTTTCTTT	CASNPATGRGNTEAFF
.	few	TRBV10-3	TRBJ2-7	TGTGCCAACGGTCTAGGAAAAGGCTACGAGCAGTACTTC	CANGLGKGYEQYF
.	.	TRBV27	TRBJ1-5	TGTGCCAGCAGTTCAGGGTATAGCAATCAGCCCCAGCATTTT	CASSSGYSNQPQHF
.	.	TRBV6-5	TRBJ1-1	TGTGCCAGCAGTTACTGGCAGGGGTCCACTGAAGCTTTCTTT	CASSYWQGSTEAFF
TRBD1	.	TRBV6-1	TRBJ1-6	TGTGCCAGCAGTGACTGGGACAGGGGGAAAAATAATTCACCCCTCCACTTT	CASSDWDRGKNNSPLHF
TRBD2	.	TRBV7-6	TRBJ2-5	TGTGCCAGCAGCGAAGGACTAGCGGGTACCCAAGAGACCCAGTACTTC	CASSEGLAGTQETQYF
TRBD1	once	TRBV4-1	TRBJ2-3	TGCGCCAGCAGCCAAGTCGGACAGGGGGTTGGTACAGATACGCAGTATTTT	CASSQVGQGVGTDTQYF
TRBD2	.	TRBV7-8	TRBJ2-1	TGTGCCAGCAGCCCCACGGGGGGGCTGGGGAATGAGCAGTTCTTC	CASSPTGGLGNEQFF
.	.	TRBV11-2	TRBJ1-1	TGTGCCAGCAGCCGCTCCCCTGAAGCTTTCTTT	CASSRSPEAFF
.	medium-sized	TRBV7-9	TRBJ2-4	TGTGCCAGCAGCGTTAGTGAGGCCAAAAACATTCAGTACTTC	CASSVSEAKNIQYF
.	.	TRBV10-2	TRBJ2-2	TGCGCCAGCAGTGAGTCAGTAACAGGGCCGAACACCGGGGAGCTGTTTTTT	CASSESVTGPNTGELFF
TRBD2	.	TRBV7-2	TRBJ2-7	TGTGCCAGCTCAGACACTAGCGGGAGGGCCCACGAGCAGTACTTC	CASSDTSGRAHEQYF
.	.	TRBV4-2	TRBJ2-6	TGTGCCAGCAGCCAAGAACCAGTATCTGGGGCCAACGTCCTGACTTTC	CASSQEPVSGANVLTF
.	few	TRBV6-4	TRBJ2-2	TGTGCCAGCAGTGGGACTAACACCGGGGAGCTGTTTTTT	CASSGTNTGELFF
.	once	TRBV10-2	TRBJ1-1	TGCGCCAGTCAGCACGCAGAGAGCACTGAAGCTTTCTTT	CASQHAESTEAFF
TRBD2	.	TRBV7-3	TRBJ2-3	TGTGCCAGCAGCTTTGGCGGGAGCACCGGAGATACGCAGTATTTT	CASSFGGSTGDTQYF
.	.	TRBV6-6	TRBJ2-1	TGTGCCAGCAGTTACGGTTCGGGAAATAACAATGAGCAGTTCTTC	CASSYGSGNNNEQFF